The subject of this entry is one TCR beta chain. cDNA synthesis used the whole RNA isolate, giving expressed TCRB sequences. Assay used: immunoSEQ multiplex PCR; TCRdb lists only in-frame clones, some missing. The sample has almost 350,000 clones, approximately 8.2% seen once. This sample is drawn from a study of beta chain features in type 1 diabetes. The sequence was collected from a woman aged 18-29 years in good health. Specimen: central memory CD4+ T cells from blood.

CDR3 sequence: CASSYRTGGRETQYF. The DNA for the CDR3 is TGTGCCAGCAGTTACCGGACAGGGGGGAGAGAGACCCAGTACTTC. This chain uses TRBV6-6 with TRBJ2-5; 10 nucleotides match TRBD1. This CDR3 spans 15 amino acids. CDR1 is MNHNY and CDR2 is SVGAGI in the germline V gene (reference sequence). J gave up 4 bases and V 2 bases, and 4 bases lay outside the gene matches.